The 5 T cell receptor beta chains listed next were all sequenced from one sample in a study of blood T cell repertoires in COVID-19. Clones were read by immunoSEQ multiplex PCR, and TCRdb kept only the in-frame ones, dropping some. The sample lists roughly 120,000 clones, about 88% seen once, with around 3.7% in the top ten. Sequenced material: peripheral blood. The source is a man aged 50 to 59 with active COVID-19.

J is TRBJ2-2 and V is TRBV27, with a weak D call TRBD1 (5 bases). Germline CDR1 and CDR2: MNHEY and SMNVEV (reference sequence). The CDR3 runs 13 residues. Trimming took 6 bases from V and 5 from J, leaving 10 bases between them. CDR3 nucleotides: TGTGCCAGCAGAGACGCAGGGACCGGGGAGCTGTTTTTT. Translating gives CASRDAGTGELFF.

The chain couples TRBV7-8 to TRBJ2-1; D not resolved. The CDR3 is 12 residues long. The germline CDR1 and CDR2 sequences are SGHVS and FQNEAQ. V dropped 5 bases and J dropped 6 bases, with 8 bases sitting between them. In DNA, the CDR3 is TGTGCCAGCAGCCTCTGGGCCAATGAGCAGTTCTTC. Translation gives CASSLWANEQFF.

CDR3 residues: CASRDSGGSYNEQFF. Here the CDR3 DNA reads TGTGCCAGCAGAGATAGCGGGGGGTCCTACAATGAGCAGTTCTTC. The chain uses TRBV2 and TRBJ2-1; 10 nucleotides agree with TRBD2. This CDR3 comprises 15 residues. Germline CDR1 reads SNHLY; CDR2 reads FYNNEI. With 6 bases clipped from V and 1 base from J, the junction kept 3 bases outside the gene matches.

CDR3 bases: TGCGCCAGCAGCTGGACAGGCCTTACTGAAAAACTGTTTTTT. Protein sequence: CASSWTGLTEKLFF. The rearrangement joins TRBV5-1 to TRBJ1-4, with 7 bases matching TRBD1. The J segment lost 7 bases and the V segment lost 3 bases, leaving 6 bases of the junction unmatched. CDR1 is SGHRS and CDR2 is YFSETQ in the germline V gene. This CDR3 contains 14 residues. The whole variable domain, remainder taken from reference TRBV5-1 and TRBJ1-4, is KAGVTQTPRYLIKTRGQQVTLSCSPISGHRSVSWYQQTPGQGLQFLFEYFSETQRNKGNFPGRFSGRQFSNSRSEMNVSTLELGDSALYLCASSWTGLTEKLFFGSGTQLSVL.

The chain uses TRBV15 and TRBJ2-2, with D possibly matching TRBD2 (6 bases). CDR1 and CDR2 (germline): LNHNV, YYDKDF (reference sequence). Trimming took 0 bases from V and 4 from J, leaving 15 bases between them. The CDR3 is 17 amino acids. The CDR3 DNA reads TGTGCCACCAGCAGAGATCGAGGACTACCGAGCACCGGGGAGCTGTTTTTT. Translated: CATSRDRGLPSTGELFF.